These 24 T cell receptor beta chains share one sample of origin, sequenced in a study of OX40 agonist ivuxolimab in advanced cancers. Libraries were prepared through the immunoSEQ multiplex PCR assay. The source is immuneACCESS, and TCRdb retained only in-frame sequences with V and J called. Part of the clones is not carried over; for the studies checked, unresolved V genes explain less than half of this, and the remainder is unexplained. The sample table contains around 23,000 clones; only one count was recorded for approximately 84% of them. In total, the top ten clones hold around a third of the sample. Sample: CD4+ or CD8+ T cells sorted from blood, taken in a trial of the OX40 agonist ivuxolimab. These TCRs come from an adult with an advanced solid tumor such as melanoma, head and neck, liver or kidney cancer.

The CDR3, as DNA: TGTGCCTGGAGTATAATGAACACTGAAGCTTTCTTT. Translation: CAWSIMNTEAFF. The V call is TRBV30, the J call TRBJ1-1; D unresolved. Germline V gives CDR1 GTSNPN, CDR2 SVGIG (reference sequence). The CDR3 runs to 12 residues. V was clipped by 2 bases and J by 0 bases, with 4 bases between them.

The gene calls are TRBV9 and TRBJ2-1; tentative D call: TRBD2 (5 bases). Trimming removed 0 bases at V and 2 bases at J, with 12 bases between. The CDR3 contains 16 residues. Germline-derived CDR1 and CDR2 are SGDLS and YYNGEE. The CDR3: CASSVALSGAYNEQFF. The DNA for the CDR3 is TGTGCCAGCAGCGTAGCTTTAAGCGGAGCCTACAATGAGCAGTTCTTC. Complete variable domain (other parts from reference TRBV9 and TRBJ2-1): DSGVTQTPKHLITATGQRVTLRCSPRSGDLSVYWYQQSLDQGLQFLIQYYNGEERAKGNILERFSAQQFPDLHSELNLSSLELGDSALYFCASSVALSGAYNEQFFGPGTRLTVL.

The CDR3 region is CASSVGLGVEQFF. DNA for the CDR3: TGTGCCAGCAGCGTAGGATTGGGAGTTGAGCAGTTCTTC. The genes are TRBV9 and TRBJ2-1; possibly TRBD2 for D (5 bases). V dropped 0 bases and J dropped 9 bases, with 10 bases sitting between them. The CDR3 covers 13 residues. Looked up from germline, CDR1 is SGDLS and CDR2 is YYNGEE.

The rearrangement uses TRBV27 and TRBJ2-7; D may be TRBD1 (5 bases). Germline CDR1 reads MNHEY; CDR2 reads SMNVEV (reference sequence). V lost 4 bases, J lost 0 bases, and 16 bases lay in between. This CDR3 is built from 16 residues. The DNA of the CDR3 is TGTGCCAGCAGTTACTCTCAGGACATGCCCTCCTACGAGCAGTACTTC. Residues: CASSYSQDMPSYEQYF.

The chain combines TRBV29-1 with TRBJ1-1; a weak D match, TRBD1 (5 bases). Trimming cost V 5 bases and J 4 bases, with 11 bases left between them. This CDR3 is 12 amino acids long. CDR1 and CDR2 (germline): SQVTM, ANQGSEA. CDR3 sequence (DNA): TGCAGCGTTCGGCTGCAGGGCACTGAAGCTTTCTTT. It translates to CSVRLQGTEAFF.

The CDR3 DNA follows: TGTGCCAGCAGTTACTCGGTCAGGACTAGCACAGATACGCAGTATTTT. It translates to CASSYSVRTSTDTQYF. The chain carries TRBV6-5 and TRBJ2-3; maybe TRBD2 (5 bases). Germline V gene data show CDR1 as MNHEY and CDR2 as SVGAGI. V was cut by 0 bases and J by 0 bases, with 10 bases left in between. This CDR3 comprises 16 residues.

This clone was observed once. The rearrangement links TRBV5-1 to TRBJ2-2; no reliable D call. V was trimmed by 4 bases and J by 7 bases, leaving 14 bases between them. This CDR3 has 14 residues. Germline V gene data show CDR1 as SGHRS and CDR2 as YFSETQ. CDR3 in amino acids: CASSGTGGRGELFF. The CDR3 DNA is TGCGCCAGCAGCGGCACCGGTGGGCGCGGGGAGCTGTTTTTT.

The rearrangement uses TRBV28 and TRBJ2-7; D perhaps matches TRBD1 (6 bases). Per the germline V gene, CDR1 is MDHEN and CDR2 is SYDVKM. The CDR3 consists of 16 residues. Trimming shortened V by 3 bases and J by 0 bases, and 15 bases separated the two germline ends. The CDR3 loop reads CASSFETGKASYEQYF. CDR3 nucleotides: TGTGCCAGCAGTTTCGAGACAGGAAAAGCCTCCTACGAGCAGTACTTC.

The chain recombines TRBV11-2 with TRBJ1-2; D possibly corresponds to TRBD1 (6 bases). The germline V gene has CDR1 SGHAT and CDR2 FQNNGV. The ends were cut back, 1 base at V and 4 bases at J, with 13 bases in the middle. CDR3 length equals 15 residues. The CDR3 nucleotides read TGTGCCAGCAGCTTAGTTGTGGGGGGCCTCTATGGCTACACCTTC. Protein: CASSLVVGGLYGYTF.

The chain employs TRBV28 and TRBJ1-6, with D hard to call. The CDR3 runs 11 residues. The germline CDR1 and CDR2 sequences are MDHEN and SYDVKM. The V end lost 3 bases, the J end lost 10 bases, and 4 bases lay between the germline ends. The CDR3 DNA follows: TGTGCCAGCAGTTTCGGGTCACCCCTCCACTTT. Translation gives CASSFGSPLHF. Full variable domain (remainder filled in from reference TRBV28 and TRBJ1-6): DVKVTQSSRYLVKRTGEKVFLECVQDMDHENMFWYRQDPGLGLRLIYFSYDVKMKEKGDIPEGYSVSREKKERFSLILESASTNQTSMYLCASSFGSPLHFGNGTRLTVT.

The V and J genes are TRBV7-8 and TRBJ1-2; the match to TRBD1 covers 9 bases. In germline, CDR1 is SGHVS, CDR2 FQNEAQ. The CDR3 covers 15 residues. The V and J ends lost 5 bases and 5 bases, in that order; junction bases with no gene match: 9. The chain's CDR3 is CASSTGTGRLYGYTF. DNA of the CDR3: TGTGCCAGCAGCACCGGGACAGGGAGATTATATGGCTACACCTTC.

In this sample, this clone turned up many times. The chain uses TRBV27 and TRBJ2-7, with TRBD1 matching 7 bases. V lost 6 bases to trimming and J lost 7 bases; unmatched junction nucleotides: 6. In germline, CDR1 is MNHEY, CDR2 SMNVEV (reference sequence). The CDR3 is 12 amino acids. CDR3 coding DNA: TGTGCCAGCAGGAGACAGGGTTTTGAGCAGTACTTC. It is translated as CASRRQGFEQYF.

The chain has TRBV4-1 and TRBJ2-1; 9 bases align to TRBD2. With 0 bases clipped from V and 8 bases from J, the junction kept 8 bases outside the gene matches. The CDR3 runs 16 residues. Germline CDR1 reads MGHRA; CDR2 reads YSYEKL. CDR3 sequence reads: CASSQDWSGGRDEQFF. CDR3 DNA sequence: TGCGCCAGCAGCCAAGATTGGAGCGGGGGGCGGGATGAGCAGTTCTTC.

V gene TRBV5-1 combines with J gene TRBJ2-7; TRBD2 matches 7 bases. The CDR3 length is 14 residues. Germline values: CDR1 SGHRS, CDR2 YFSETQ. The J segment lost 5 bases and the V segment lost 2 bases, leaving 7 bases of the junction unmatched. The DNA for the CDR3 is TGCGCCAGCAGCTTTGGGCGGGAGATCGACGAGCAGTACTTC. Its translation is CASSFGREIDEQYF.

DNA for the CDR3: TGTGCCAGCAGCTTAGGGTACAATGAGCAGTTCTTC. Encoded protein: CASSLGYNEQFF. V and J are TRBV7-9 and TRBJ2-1; D uncertain. This CDR3 contains 12 residues. Per germline, CDR1 SEHNR and CDR2 FQNEAQ (reference sequence). The V end was cut by 1 base, the J end by 4 bases, with 2 bases between. The complete variable domain, with remaining parts taken from reference TRBV7-9 and TRBJ2-1, reads DTGVSQNPRHKITKRGQNVTFRCDPISEHNRLYWYRQTLGQGPEFLTYFQNEAQLEKSRLLSDRFSAERPKGSFSTLEIQRTEQGDSAMYLCASSLGYNEQFFGPGTRLTVL.

This clone has more than one count but fewer than ten. The chain joins TRBV6-4 to TRBJ2-2, with 7 bases identical to TRBD2. Trimming took 2 bases from V and 4 from J; bases not matched to a gene: 7. This CDR3 comprises 16 residues. The germline V gene has CDR1 MRHNA and CDR2 SNTAGT. CDR3 sequence reads: CASSDERERGTGELFF. The CDR3 region has the DNA TGTGCCAGCAGTGACGAGCGGGAAAGGGGCACCGGGGAGCTGTTTTTT.

The chain combines TRBV7-9 with TRBJ2-3; tentatively, D is TRBD2 (6 bases). CDR1 is SEHNR, CDR2 FQNEAQ, per germline (reference sequence). V was cut by 4 bases and J by 0 bases, with 17 bases left in between. The CDR3 runs 17 residues. The CDR3 protein is CASSSTLSSDSTDTQYF. The CDR3, as DNA: TGTGCCAGCAGCTCCACCCTCTCTAGCGACAGCACAGATACGCAGTATTTT.

The chain combines TRBV11-2 with TRBJ2-7, with 8 bases aligning to TRBD2. The V and J ends lost 7 bases and 3 bases, in that order; junction bases with no gene match: 11. Germline values: CDR1 SGHAT, CDR2 FQNNGV. CDR3 length: 15 amino acids. CDR3 DNA: TGTGCCAGCAACCCCGGGCGGGGGGAGGGCTACGAGCAGTACTTC. Its protein product is CASNPGRGEGYEQYF.

The chain uses TRBV6-5 and TRBJ2-7, with a weak D call TRBD2 (5 bases). CDR1 and CDR2 (germline): MNHEY, SVGAGI. Trimming removed 6 bases at V and 3 bases at J, with 12 bases between. The CDR3 loop spans 13 amino acids. CDR3 sequence reads: CASSPGSDYEQYF. CDR3 nucleotide sequence: TGTGCCAGCAGCCCGGGTAGCGACTACGAGCAGTACTTC.

The V call is TRBV15, the J call TRBJ2-7; the match to TRBD2 covers 12 bases. Germline CDR1 and CDR2: LNHNV and YYDKDF (reference sequence). The length of the CDR3 is 15 residues. V dropped 1 base and J dropped 7; count of bases not matched to a gene: 5. The CDR3 spells CATSRVTSGRNEQYF. The CDR3 nucleotides read TGTGCCACCAGCAGAGTCACTAGCGGGAGGAATGAGCAGTACTTC.

The chain carries TRBV5-6 and TRBJ2-7, with 11 positions matching TRBD1. Germline V gene sequence: CDR1 SGHDT, CDR2 YYEEEE. Germline trimming cut 1 base from V and 2 bases from J; bases unmatched to any gene: 2. The CDR3 contains 15 residues. The CDR3 region is CASSLWGQGAYEQYF. CDR3 sequence (DNA): TGTGCCAGCAGCTTGTGGGGACAGGGGGCCTACGAGCAGTACTTC.

This clone has more than one count but fewer than ten. The chain joins TRBV2 to TRBJ1-5, with a possible D match to TRBD1 (5 bases). V lost 2 bases to trimming and J lost 5 bases, with 13 bases between them. Germline V CDR1 and CDR2: SNHLY, FYNNEI. This CDR3 spans 15 amino acids. The CDR3: CASSEWLGGDQPQHF. The CDR3 DNA follows: TGTGCCAGCAGTGAATGGCTGGGGGGGGATCAGCCCCAGCATTTT.

Relative to its sample, this clone is medium-sized. The genes are TRBV19 and TRBJ1-6; D is unresolved. The CDR3 runs 14 residues. In germline, CDR1 is LNHDA, CDR2 SQIVND (reference sequence). The V and J ends lost 6 bases and 4 bases respectively, with 10 bases between them. The CDR3 bases are TGTGCCAGTAGAAACAGCCAGTATAATTCACCCCTCCACTTT. This encodes CASRNSQYNSPLHF.

The J gene is TRBJ2-4, the V gene TRBV11-2; 11 positions agree with TRBD2. V lost 5 bases to trimming and J lost 3 bases; unmatched junction nucleotides: 9. CDR1 is SGHAT and CDR2 is FQNNGV in the germline V gene. The CDR3 runs to 17 residues. The CDR3 sequence is CASSTTLAGGRKNIQYF. DNA for the CDR3: TGTGCCAGCAGCACTACCCTAGCGGGAGGTCGCAAAAACATTCAGTACTTC.